This T cell receptor beta chain derives from a study of beta chain features in type 1 diabetes. Study-wide points: Amplification by PCR could prefer shorter templates, with the same effect in patients and controls. Whether TCRB rearrangement is influenced by HLA type went unresolved here.

As to this clone: The antigen is not known.

TCRB transcripts that were expressed got sequenced, as all of the isolated RNA had been reverse transcribed. Clones were read by immunoSEQ multiplex PCR, and TCRdb kept only the in-frame ones, dropping some. The data show 300,000 to 350,000 clones, 8% seen once. CD4+ cells of the naive, central memory, regulatory and stem cell-like memory types were sorted via CD45RO/CCR7/CD25/CD127/CD95/CD27. The CDR3 has 15 amino acids. With V trimmed by 3 bases and J by 6 bases, 10 bases remained unmatched. Per the germline V gene, CDR1 is MNHEY and CDR2 is SMNVEV (reference sequence). This clonotype originated in a woman between 18 and 30 years old in good health. The material sequenced was central memory CD4+ T cells from blood. V is TRBV27 and J is TRBJ1-2; 7 bases are a match to TRBD1. The CDR3 region has the DNA TGTGCCAGCAGTTTTGTAAGGGGGCGCTGGGATGGCTACACCTTC. Its protein product is CASSFVRGRWDGYTF.